A selection of T cell receptor beta chains follows, all from one sample in a study of T cells in Graves' hyperthyroidism and ophthalmopathy. MiXCR, applied by TCRdb to the multiplex PCR reads, yields one record per CDR3 protein. The sample lists 450,000 to 700,000 distinct CDR3 sequences, just over 45% occurring once. Sequencing was done on a sample of peripheral blood or thyroid tissue (not recorded which). The receptors originated from an adult woman with Graves' disease, either hyperthyroidism or ophthalmopathy (not recorded which). Each CDR3 is given with its conserved first and last residue. Fields, in order: V gene, D gene, J gene, clone size, CDR3 length, CDR3 protein, CDR3 DNA. A D gene is named only where the DNA matches it firmly. Where a row states a size, it is once, few, many or the class of an expanded clone; other rows omit it.

TRBV20-1	NA	TRBJ2-6	once	8	CSARALTF	TGCAGTGCTAGAGCCTTGACTTTC
TRBV19	NA	TRBJ1-5	many	18	CASSIRKRNLYSNQPQHF	TGTGCCAGTAGTATTCGTAAGAGGAACCTTTATAGCAATCAGCCCCAGCATTTT
TRBV5-1	NA	TRBJ2-5	few	13	CASSPGRQETQYF	TGCGCCAGCAGCCCTGGACGGCAAGAGACCCAGTACTTC
TRBV7-2	TRBD2	TRBJ2-1	NA	14	CASSWGSGNNEQFF	TGTGCCAGCAGCTGGGGTAGCGGGAACAATGAGCAGTTCTTC
TRBV7-2	NA	TRBJ1-4	many	14	CASSSMGGAEKLFF	TGTGCCAGCAGCTCTATGGGAGGGGCTGAAAAACTGTTTTTT
TRBV15	NA	TRBJ1-1	many	13	CATSRGDGTEAFF	TGTGCCACCAGCAGAGGAGATGGGACTGAAGCTTTCTTT
TRBV29-1	NA	TRBJ1-2	NA	14	CSAIDQTANYGYTF	TGCAGCGCCATTGACCAGACCGCTAACTATGGCTACACCTTC
TRBV19	NA	TRBJ2-6	NA	11	CASSRALTEAF	TGTGCCAGCTCACGGGCATTGACTGAAGCTTTC
TRBV7-2	NA	TRBJ2-7	few	17	CASVSNSLGPEVGEQYF	TGTGCCAGCGTTAGCAATTCATTGGGGCCTGAGGTTGGCGAGCAGTACTTC
TRBV10-3	TRBD1	TRBJ1-2	many	13	CAISSGQGHGYTF	TGTGCCATCAGTTCGGGACAGGGCCATGGCTACACCTTC
TRBV7-9	TRBD1	TRBJ1-5	few	13	CASSTQGARPQHF	TGTGCCAGCAGCACACAGGGGGCCCGGCCCCAGCATTTT
TRBV11-1	NA	TRBJ1-4	NA	17	CASSLLEAITLEGKLFF	TGTGCCAGCAGCCTCCTGGAGGCGATCACACTTGAGGGAAAACTGTTTTTT
TRBV9	NA	TRBJ2-2	NA	17	CASSVEWTVTNTGELFF	TGTGCCAGCAGCGTAGAGTGGACCGTCACGAACACCGGGGAGCTGTTTTTT
TRBV10-3	NA	TRBJ1-3	NA	13	CAISERDGNTIYF	TGTGCCATCAGTGAGCGGGATGGAAACACCATATATTTT
TRBV6-5	TRBD1	TRBJ2-7	few	14	CASSWRGGPYEQYF	TGTGCCAGCAGTTGGCGAGGGGGCCCCTACGAGCAGTACTTC
TRBV6-5	NA	TRBJ2-7	few	11	CASSWGEEQYF	TGTGCCAGCAGTTGGGGGGAAGAGCAGTACTTC
TRBV11-2	TRBD2	TRBJ2-7	few	16	CASSSVAGGPSYEQYF	TGTGCCAGCAGCTCCGTAGCGGGAGGGCCTTCCTACGAGCAGTACTTC
TRBV7-9	NA	TRBJ1-1	many	12	CASSSGPERAFF	TGTGCCAGCAGCTCCGGGCCTGAGAGAGCTTTCTTT
TRBV11-2	NA	TRBJ2-5	NA	15	CASSLERSGRETQYF	TGTGCCAGCAGCTTAGAACGCTCTGGGCGAGAGACCCAGTACTTC
TRBV25-1	TRBD2	TRBJ2-1	NA	12	CAGTRGDNEQFF	TGTGCCGGGACTAGGGGAGATAATGAGCAGTTCTTC
TRBV15	TRBD2	TRBJ2-5	NA	15	CATTLGVAGEETQYF	TGTGCCACCACCCTAGGGGTAGCGGGAGAGGAGACCCAGTACTTC
TRBV5-5	NA	TRBJ2-7	NA	16	CASSLGLFRSSYEQYF	TGTGCCAGCAGCTTGGGGCTGTTTAGGAGCTCCTACGAGCAGTACTTC
TRBV19	NA	TRBJ1-2	NA	17	CASSNTGWGWSNYGYTF	TGTGCCAGTAGTAACACAGGGTGGGGCTGGTCTAACTATGGCTACACCTTC
TRBV5-1	TRBD1	TRBJ1-1	NA	15	CASSEWTGTNTEAFF	TGCGCCAGCAGCGAATGGACAGGCACGAACACTGAAGCTTTCTTT
TRBV7-3	NA	TRBJ2-2	many	14	CASSQTANTGELFF	TGTGCCAGCAGCCAAACAGCGAACACCGGGGAGCTGTTTTTT
TRBV5-1	NA	TRBJ2-5	many	14	CASSLVGNQETQYF	TGCGCCAGCAGCTTGGTAGGGAACCAAGAGACCCAGTACTTC
TRBV28	NA	TRBJ2-7	many	11	CASSRWDEQYF	TGTGCCAGCAGTAGGTGGGACGAGCAGTACTTC
TRBV5-1	TRBD1	TRBJ1-1	NA	14	CASTKGALNTEAFF	TGCGCCAGCACCAAGGGGGCATTGAACACTGAAGCTTTCTTT
TRBV20-1	NA	TRBJ1-2	NA	11	CSAPDDYGYTF	TGCAGTGCCCCGGATGACTATGGCTACACCTTC
TRBV29-1	NA	TRBJ1-3	NA	15	CSVDGGSSSGNTIYF	TGCAGCGTTGATGGGGGGTCGTCCTCAGGAAACACCATATATTTT
TRBV28	NA	TRBJ1-5	few	13	CASSFSGYQPQHF	TGTGCCAGCAGCTTCTCGGGGTATCAGCCCCAGCATTTT